This TCR beta chain was obtained from a study of CD8+ T cells in alopecia areata. Whole-study findings and limits: Normal scalp had lower clonality than lesional scalp, with alopecia totalis/universalis lesions showing this most strongly.

In the case of this clone: The target antigen is unknown.

The authors extracted RNA and reverse transcribed it into cDNA as the sequencing template. The assay was immunoSEQ multiplex PCR, and TCRdb's table has in-frame clones only and misses some. The sample has about 210,000 clones, 50% to 60% seen once. The treatment here: oral pan-JAK inhibitor, 5-10 mg twice daily. This TCR was sampled from a human donor with alopecia areata. Here the sequenced sample was CD4+ T cells sorted from blood, taken at week 4, from a patient treated with tofacitinib.

This chain's CDR3 is CASGDFNYGYTF. The CDR3, as DNA: TGTGCCAGCGGGGACTTCAACTATGGCTACACCTTC. The V and J genes are TRBV2 and TRBJ1-2, with D possibly TRBD1 on 5 matching bases. This CDR3 region has 12 residues. The V end was cut by 8 bases, the J end by 2 bases, with 9 bases between. Germline lookup yields CDR1 SNHLY and CDR2 FYNNEI. The full variable domain, in which reference TRBV2 and TRBJ1-2 provide the parts outside the CDR3, is EPEVTQTPSHQVTQMGQEVILRCVPISNHLYFYWYRQILGQKVEFLVSFYNNEISEKSEIFDDQFSVERPDGSNFTLKIRSTKLEDSAMYFCASGDFNYGYTFGSGTRLTVV.